The 30 T cell receptor beta chains reported below all come from one sample, sequenced in a study of Ad26.COV2.S vaccination and SARS-CoV-2 variants (dated by TCRdb to 2020 to 2023). This sample's treatment or condition label indicates: some 20 received Ad26.COV2.S at low or high dose, single or two shots; several received placebo; per-sample allocation not given. For vaccine and placebo recipients, the sequenced repertoires came from samples collected on day 63 after the first injection. Library prep was done by the immunoSEQ multiplex PCR assay. TCRdb obtained this table from immuneACCESS and retained in-frame rearrangements with V and J assigned. These tables miss some clones; where compared with another copy, unresolved V genes account for less than half of the shortfall, and the remainder is unexplained. This sample has a few hundred thousand clones in its table, and 83% of those were observed once. Around 7.3% of the sample rests with the top ten.

This material consisted of peripheral blood, taken in a trial of Ad26.COV2.S vaccine versus placebo. These receptors were taken from a person between 18 and 65 years old who received the Ad26.COV2.S COVID-19 vaccine or a placebo.

This chain joins TRBV4-1 and TRBJ2-1; D ambiguous. Germline V gene sequence: CDR1 MGHRA, CDR2 YSYEKL. Trimming shortened V by 0 bases and J by 5 bases, and 14 bases separated the two germline ends. This CDR3 contains 16 residues. The CDR3 here is CASSQERRFSHNEQFF. CDR3 DNA sequence: TGCGCCAGCAGCCAAGAGCGGCGGTTCTCTCACAATGAGCAGTTCTTC.

V gene TRBV24-1 combines with J gene TRBJ2-1, with D perhaps TRBD2 (6 bases). V was cut by 4 bases and J by 3 bases, with 15 bases left in between. Per germline, CDR1 KGHDR and CDR2 SFDVKD. The CDR3 loop spans 16 amino acids. The CDR3 loop reads CATSDPSVMSYNEQFF. As DNA, the CDR3 is TGTGCCACCAGTGACCCTAGCGTTATGAGCTACAATGAGCAGTTCTTC.

The chain joins TRBV9 to TRBJ1-6; a weak D match, TRBD1 (5 bases). Trimming pared 3 bases from V and 10 bases from J, leaving 14 bases between. CDR1 SGDLS and CDR2 YYNGEE come from the germline V gene. This CDR3 is 14 amino acids long. The DNA of the CDR3 is TGTGCCAGCAGCGAGTGGGGACCAGGATCACCCCTCCACTTT. Amino acids: CASSEWGPGSPLHF.

This clone was observed once. The chain combines TRBV4-1 with TRBJ2-1; 7 bases align to TRBD1. CDR1 is MGHRA and CDR2 is YSYEKL in the germline V gene. The CDR3 length is 13 residues. V shed 4 bases, J shed 6 bases, and the junction held 3 bases outside the gene matches. The CDR3 loop is CASSPPGGNEQFF. The CDR3 nucleotides are TGCGCCAGCAGCCCCCCAGGGGGCAATGAGCAGTTCTTC.

The gene calls are TRBV6-5 and TRBJ1-2; the D gene is possibly TRBD1 (5 bases). Trimming removed 6 bases from V and 8 bases from J, with 16 bases in between. The CDR3 has 13 amino acids. The germline V gene encodes CDR1 MNHEY and CDR2 SVGAGI. DNA of the CDR3: TGTGCCAGCAGGGCCCAGGGAACGTCGGGCTACACCTTC. Its translation is CASRAQGTSGYTF.

The chain joins TRBV6-5 to TRBJ1-6; TRBD1 matches at 7 bases. Losses at the gene ends were 5 bases for V and 6 bases for J; bases not matched to a gene: 7. This CDR3 has 15 residues. Germline CDR1 reads MNHEY; CDR2 reads SVGAGI. The CDR3 sequence is CASSLLTGSNSPLHF. The CDR3 DNA follows: TGTGCCAGCAGTCTCTTGACAGGGTCTAATTCACCCCTCCACTTT.

The rearrangement joins TRBV10-3 to TRBJ2-7; D gene uncertain. V gave up 3 bases and J gave up 9 bases, with 18 bases separating them. The length of the CDR3 is 14 residues. Germline CDR1 and CDR2: ENHRY and SYGVKD. CDR3 DNA: TGTGCCATCAGTGAAAACACCCATCAAGGGCGGCAGTACTTC. Its protein is CAISENTHQGRQYF.

The V gene is TRBV5-1, the J gene TRBJ1-1; TRBD1 might be the D (5 bases). Germline V lookup: CDR1 SGHRS, CDR2 YFSETQ. The ends were cut back, 3 bases at V and 1 base at J, with 7 bases in the middle. The CDR3 is 13 amino acids. The DNA of the CDR3 is TGCGCCAGCAGCTCCACAGGGAACACTGAAGCTTTCTTT. As protein: CASSSTGNTEAFF.

This chain joins TRBV10-1 and TRBJ1-2; no clear D. CDR1 and CDR2 (germline): WNHNN, SYGVQD (reference sequence). The CDR3 covers 14 residues. The ends were cut back, 3 bases at V and 4 bases at J, with 12 bases in the middle. The CDR3 loop is CASSDEQLGYGYTF. CDR3 sequence (DNA): TGCGCCAGCAGTGACGAACAGCTGGGCTATGGCTACACCTTC.

V gene TRBV11-3 combines with J gene TRBJ2-1, with 7 nucleotides matching TRBD1. Per germline, CDR1 SGHNT and CDR2 YENEEA. After removal of 3 bases from V and 3 bases from J, the junction contained 2 bases not matched to a gene. The CDR3 loop spans 14 amino acids. CDR3 loop: CASSLTGIYNEQFF. DNA for the CDR3: TGTGCCAGCAGCTTGACAGGGATCTACAATGAGCAGTTCTTC.

The chain is built from TRBV3-1 (or the pseudogene TRBV3-2) and TRBJ1-1, with a tentative D call TRBD1 (5 bases). Trimming removed 3 bases at V and 1 base at J, with 12 bases between. Germline CDR1 is LGHDT and CDR2 is YNNKEL (reference sequence). This CDR3 is 15 amino acids long. CDR3 sequence: CASSHSGGGNTEAFF. The CDR3 DNA is TGTGCCAGCAGCCACTCGGGTGGGGGGAACACTGAAGCTTTCTTT.

This chain links TRBV15 with TRBJ1-3; TRBD1 might be the D (6 bases). V lost 3 bases and J lost 1, with 7 bases in between. This CDR3 has 14 residues. CDR1 and CDR2 from the germline V gene are LNHNV and YYDKDF (reference sequence). CDR3 loop: CATSSGQSGNTIYF. DNA for the CDR3: TGTGCCACCAGCAGCGGACAGTCTGGAAACACCATATATTTT.

The rearrangement joins TRBV7-8 to TRBJ2-3; D remains ambiguous. Germline CDR1 SGHVS, CDR2 FQNEAQ. The V end lost 5 bases, the J end lost 1 base, and 4 bases lay between the germline ends. This CDR3 is 12 amino acids long. CDR3 sequence (DNA): TGTGCCAGCAGCCCAGGCACAGATACGCAGTATTTT. It is translated as CASSPGTDTQYF.

The V call is TRBV5-6, the J call TRBJ2-1; D gene ambiguous. The CDR3 runs to 15 residues. From germline, CDR1 is SGHDT and CDR2 YYEEEE. Deletions cut 0 bases from V and 2 bases from J, with 9 bases between. The CDR3 sequence is CASSLALVPYNEQFF. The CDR3 DNA follows: TGTGCCAGCAGCTTGGCTCTCGTCCCCTACAATGAGCAGTTCTTC.

The chain has TRBV27 and TRBJ1-2, with D uncertain. V shed 6 bases and J shed 9 bases, with 17 bases lying between them. The CDR3 is made up of 13 amino acids. Germline CDR1 is MNHEY and CDR2 is SMNVEV (reference sequence). CDR3 in amino acids: CASRQWDPPSYTF. The CDR3 nucleotides are TGTGCCAGCAGACAATGGGATCCGCCTAGCTACACCTTC.

The rearrangement links TRBV15 to TRBJ1-1; 11 bases match TRBD1. After removal of 4 bases from V and 5 bases from J, the junction contained 6 bases not matched to a gene. The CDR3 spans 15 residues. CDR1 is LNHNV, CDR2 YYDKDF, per germline (reference sequence). Here the CDR3 reads CATSTAGTGGTEAFF. Written as DNA, the CDR3 is TGTGCCACCAGCACCGCCGGGACAGGGGGAACTGAAGCTTTCTTT.

The V call is TRBV2, the J call TRBJ1-1; D unclear. V was cut by 11 bases and J by 0 bases, with 13 bases left in between. This CDR3 has 13 amino acids. Germline values: CDR1 SNHLY, CDR2 FYNNEI. The CDR3 region is CASGSEMNTEAFF. Written as DNA, the CDR3 is TGTGCCTCAGGTTCAGAGATGAACACTGAAGCTTTCTTT.

The chain couples TRBV4-3 to TRBJ1-5, with D possibly matching TRBD1 (6 bases). Germline V gene sequence: CDR1 LGHNA, CDR2 YSLEER. V was clipped by 4 bases and J by 4 bases, with 20 bases between them. The CDR3 runs 17 residues. The CDR3 loop is CASSPGGGTGWNQPQHF. The CDR3 DNA sequence: TGCGCCAGCAGCCCGGGTGGGGGTACAGGGTGGAATCAGCCCCAGCATTTT.

V is TRBV6-5 and J is TRBJ2-7; D might be TRBD2 (5 bases). The germline CDR1 and CDR2 sequences are MNHEY and SVGAGI. CDR3 length: 12 residues. V shed 7 bases and J shed 3 bases, with 10 bases lying between them. The CDR3 sequence is CASTTRGYEQYF. The CDR3 DNA reads TGTGCCAGCACCACTCGGGGCTACGAGCAGTACTTC.

CDR3 region: CASSWRGNTIYF. In DNA, the CDR3 is TGTGCCTCCTCGTGGAGGGGGAACACCATATATTTT. The rearrangement uses TRBV19 and TRBJ1-3; tentative D call: TRBD1 (6 bases). Germline V gives CDR1 LNHDA, CDR2 SQIVND (reference sequence). The ends were cut back, 11 bases at V and 7 bases at J, with 15 bases in the middle. The CDR3 extends over 12 amino acids. The variable domain in full, with the rest retrieved from reference TRBV19 and TRBJ1-3, is DGGITQSPKYLFRKEGQNVTLSCEQNLNHDAMYWYRQDPGQGLRLIYYSQIVNDFQKGDIAEGYSVSREKKESFPLTVTSAQKNPTAFYLCASSWRGNTIYFGEGSWLTVV.

The rearrangement joins TRBV2 to TRBJ1-3; D is ambiguous. Germline values: CDR1 SNHLY, CDR2 FYNNEI. There are 16 residues in the CDR3. The V gene lost 4 bases and the J gene lost 0 bases, with 13 bases spanning the gap. The DNA for the CDR3 is TGTGCCAGCAGTGGATTAGGTTCTAGCTCTGGAAACACCATATATTTT. This sequence encodes CASSGLGSSSGNTIYF.

This chain connects TRBV9 to TRBJ1-2, with 7 bases identical to TRBD1. Germline loops: CDR1 SGDLS, CDR2 YYNGEE. The CDR3 runs 17 residues. Trimming removed 4 bases from V and 6 bases from J; junction bases left unmatched: 18. The CDR3 sequence is CASSPHRGYLRWDGYTF. CDR3 bases: TGTGCCAGCAGCCCCCACAGGGGCTACCTCCGGTGGGATGGCTACACCTTC.

CDR3 loop: CASSRGGRGEKLFF. The CDR3 DNA sequence: TGTGCCAGCAGCCGTGGAGGGAGGGGTGAAAAACTGTTTTTT. This chain uses TRBV7-2 with TRBJ1-4; possible D gene TRBD1, 5 bases. The CDR3 has 14 residues. CDR1 SGHTA and CDR2 FQGNSA come from the germline V gene. Deletions cut 5 bases from V and 7 bases from J, with 14 bases between.

This clone appeared a few times. The J gene is TRBJ2-7, the V gene TRBV7-9; perhaps TRBD1 as D (5 bases). CDR1 SEHNR and CDR2 FQNEAQ come from the germline V gene (reference sequence). This CDR3 is built from 17 residues. Trimming shortened V by 0 bases and J by 3 bases, and 18 bases separated the two germline ends. CDR3 residues: CASSLAPGQHPFYEQYF. As DNA, the CDR3 is TGTGCCAGCAGCTTAGCCCCAGGGCAGCATCCCTTCTACGAGCAGTACTTC.

The sample holds a few counts of this clone. Written as DNA, the CDR3 is TGTGCCTGGAGTGCCCCAGGGGATACGCAGTATTTT. It encodes CAWSAPGDTQYF. The J gene is TRBJ2-3, the V gene TRBV30, with TRBD1 as a possible D gene (5 bases). The V and J ends lost 1 base and 6 bases respectively, with 8 bases between them. Germline CDR1 reads GTSNPN; CDR2 reads SVGIG (reference sequence). This CDR3 spans 12 amino acids. Complete variable domain (other parts from reference TRBV30 and TRBJ2-3): SQTIHQWPATLVQPVGSPLSLECTVEGTSNPNLYWYRQAAGRGLQLLFYSVGIGQISSEVPQNLSASRPQDRQFILSSKKLLLSDSGFYLCAWSAPGDTQYFGPGTRLTVL.

CDR3 in amino acids: CSARLAREQFF. In DNA, the CDR3 is TGCAGTGCTCGCCTAGCGCGTGAGCAGTTCTTC. The rearrangement joins TRBV20-1 to TRBJ2-1, with TRBD2 as a possible D gene (6 bases). This CDR3 region has 11 residues. Germline CDR1 reads DFQATT; CDR2 reads SNEGSKA (reference sequence). Trimming stripped 5 bases from V and 9 bases from J, with 11 bases between.

This clone came up once. The chain carries TRBV5-1 and TRBJ2-7, with 11 bases lining up with TRBD2. V shed 3 bases, J shed 5 bases, and the junction held 7 bases outside the gene matches. Germline V gives CDR1 SGHRS, CDR2 YFSETQ. This CDR3 is built from 15 residues. CDR3 nucleotides: TGCGCCAGCAGCTCTTTACTAGCGGGAGAGGACGAGCAGTACTTC. Protein product: CASSSLLAGEDEQYF. The entire variable domain, with the rest obtained from reference TRBV5-1 and TRBJ2-7, is as follows: KAGVTQTPRYLIKTRGQQVTLSCSPISGHRSVSWYQQTPGQGLQFLFEYFSETQRNKGNFPGRFSGRQFSNSRSEMNVSTLELGDSALYLCASSSLLAGEDEQYFGPGTRLTVT.

The J gene is TRBJ1-1, the V gene TRBV7-9, with TRBD1 matching 10 bases. The CDR3 is made up of 19 amino acids. J gave up 0 bases and V 6 bases, and 16 bases lay outside the gene matches. The germline gives CDR1 SEHNR, CDR2 FQNEAQ (reference sequence). Here the CDR3 DNA reads TGTGCCAGCAGGCGAACACCGGGACAGGGGAAAGGGTTGAACACTGAAGCTTTCTTT. Its translation is CASRRTPGQGKGLNTEAFF.

This clone has a handful of counts. This sequence joins TRBV18 and TRBJ1-3; D not certain. From germline, CDR1 is KGHSH and CDR2 LQKENI. Deletions cut 2 bases from V and 9 bases from J, with 14 bases between. The CDR3 has 14 residues. The CDR3 DNA reads as TGTGCCAGCTCACCAGCCATCCAGTGGGGCACCATATATTTT. Encoded protein: CASSPAIQWGTIYF. The variable domain in full, with the rest retrieved from reference TRBV18 and TRBJ1-3, is NAGVMQNPRHLVRRRGQEARLRCSPMKGHSHVYWYRQLPEEGLKFMVYLQKENIIDESGMPKERFSAEFPKEGPSILRIQQVVRGDSAAYFCASSPAIQWGTIYFGEGSWLTVV.

The CDR3 nucleotides read TGTGCCAGCAGCTTACCGTGGGGTCATGAGCAGTTCTTC. Protein product: CASSLPWGHEQFF. This chain links TRBV7-9 with TRBJ2-1, with no clear D. The germline V and J ends were trimmed by 2 bases and 8 bases, with 10 bases remaining between them. The germline CDR1 and CDR2 sequences are SEHNR and FQNEAQ (reference sequence). The CDR3 is made up of 13 amino acids. Drawing the rest from reference TRBV7-9 and TRBJ2-1, the complete variable domain is DTGVSQNPRHKITKRGQNVTFRCDPISEHNRLYWYRQTLGQGPEFLTYFQNEAQLEKSRLLSDRFSAERPKGSFSTLEIQRTEQGDSAMYLCASSLPWGHEQFFGPGTRLTVL.